Shown below are 15 T cell receptor beta chains from a single sample sequenced in a study of beta chain features in type 1 diabetes. The entirety of the isolated RNA underwent reverse transcription, so expressed TCRB transcripts were sequenced. TCRdb keeps only in-frame clones here, not all; method: immunoSEQ multiplex PCR. The sample comprises about 350,000 clones, 15% to 20% of which are singletons, and around 0.044% rests with the top ten. Sequenced: naive CD4+ T cells from blood. The origin of the receptors is a woman under 30 in good health.

This clone was counted between two and nine times. The rearrangement joins TRBV5-1 to TRBJ2-3, with 11 bases matching TRBD2. Germline V CDR1 and CDR2: SGHRS, YFSETQ. The CDR3 covers 17 residues. The ends lost 0 bases at V and 2 bases at J; junction bases unmatched: 5. This CDR3 is CASSLGATSGNTDTQYF. The CDR3 coding sequence is TGCGCCAGCAGCTTGGGAGCGACTAGCGGGAACACAGATACGCAGTATTTT.

This clone has just a few counts. The chain uses TRBV20-1 and TRBJ1-2; TRBD1 might be the D (5 bases). V was cut by 5 bases and J by 5 bases, with 9 bases left in between. Germline V gene data show CDR1 as DFQATT and CDR2 as SNEGSKA (reference sequence). CDR3 length: 11 residues. The CDR3 is CSALRGYGYTF. As DNA, the CDR3 is TGCAGTGCTCTTAGGGGATATGGCTACACCTTC.

This clone was seen a few times. The chain has TRBV11-2 and TRBJ2-5, with 8 bases matching TRBD2. The CDR3 is made up of 15 amino acids. The V gene end was trimmed by 5 bases and the J gene end by 4 bases; junction bases not matched to a gene: 9. Germline V gives CDR1 SGHAT, CDR2 FQNNGV. In nucleotides, the CDR3 is TGTGCCAGCAGCCGGGGGGGGTTTTCCCTAGAGACCCAGTACTTC. It encodes CASSRGGFSLETQYF.

This clone was counted only a few times. The CDR3: CAWSTGQGAGEQYF. The CDR3 region has the DNA TGTGCCTGGAGTACGGGACAGGGGGCAGGGGAGCAGTACTTC. The chain carries TRBV30 and TRBJ2-7, with TRBD1 identical over 12 bases. Germline trimming cut 2 bases from V and 7 bases from J; bases unmatched to any gene: 6. The germline V gene encodes CDR1 GTSNPN and CDR2 SVGIG (reference sequence). This CDR3 is 14 amino acids long.

The chain couples TRBV5-1 to TRBJ2-7; 9 bases map to TRBD1. Trimming at V came to 0 bases and at J to 6 bases, leaving 1 base not matched to a gene. CDR1 and CDR2 (germline): SGHRS, YFSETQ. This CDR3 contains 13 residues. CDR3 region: CASSLVTGGEQYF. The CDR3 coding sequence is TGCGCCAGCAGCTTGGTGACAGGGGGCGAGCAGTACTTC.

This clone was counted a few times. V gene TRBV4-3 combines with J gene TRBJ2-5; D might be TRBD1 (5 bases). Deletions cut 4 bases from V and 4 bases from J, with 13 bases between. The CDR3 totals 14 residues. Germline CDR1 and CDR2: LGHNA and YSLEER. In DNA form, the CDR3 reads TGCGCCAGCAGCCTAGGGGTATATTCAGAGACCCAGTACTTC. This codes for CASSLGVYSETQYF.

This clone turned up a few times. The V gene is TRBV29-1, the J gene TRBJ1-4; possible D gene TRBD1, 5 bases. The CDR3 is made up of 12 amino acids. Between the trimmed V and J ends, which lost 4 bases and 4 bases, there was a span of 7 bases. The germline V gene has CDR1 SQVTM and CDR2 ANQGSEA. The CDR3 DNA reads TGCAGCGTTGGACAGAGTAATGAAAAACTGTTTTTT. Translating it yields CSVGQSNEKLFF.

The chain has TRBV30 and TRBJ2-1, with D possibly TRBD1 on 6 matching bases. CDR1 and CDR2 (germline): GTSNPN, SVGIG (reference sequence). The V and J ends lost 8 bases and 2 bases respectively, with 16 bases between them. CDR3 length: 14 residues. CDR3 coding DNA: TGTGCCCGGGGCCCGACAGGAACCTACAATGAGCAGTTCTTC. This gives the protein CARGPTGTYNEQFF.

The chain joins TRBV5-1 to TRBJ2-1; D is perhaps TRBD2 (5 bases). This CDR3 comprises 15 residues. V lost 5 bases and J 0 bases, leaving 12 bases between the germline ends. In germline, CDR1 is SGHRS, CDR2 YFSETQ. CDR3 loop: CASRAPGSSYNEQFF. The DNA for the CDR3 is TGCGCCAGCAGGGCACCGGGGAGCTCCTACAATGAGCAGTTCTTC.

The chain links TRBV9 to TRBJ1-3; D not certain. The CDR3 totals 16 residues. Germline lookup yields CDR1 SGDLS and CDR2 YYNGEE. Trimming removed 1 base at V and 0 bases at J, with 11 bases between. CDR3: CASSVYWADSGNTIYF. Here the CDR3 DNA reads TGTGCCAGCAGCGTATATTGGGCAGACTCTGGAAACACCATATATTTT.

This clone occurred a few times. V gene TRBV7-2 combines with J gene TRBJ2-6, with 7 bases aligning to TRBD1. Germline CDR1 reads SGHTA; CDR2 reads FQGNSA. The CDR3 has 15 amino acids. The V and J ends lost 1 base and 10 bases, in that order; junction bases with no gene match: 7. CDR3 bases: TGTGCCAGCAGCTTAGTAGGACAGGTTTTAAACGTCCTGACTTTC. Translated: CASSLVGQVLNVLTF.

This clone was counted only a few times. V is TRBV30 and J is TRBJ1-1; 7 bases match TRBD1. CDR1 and CDR2 from the germline V gene are GTSNPN and SVGIG (reference sequence). There are 14 residues in the CDR3. V lost 3 bases, J lost 5 bases, and 9 bases stayed unmatched. The CDR3 DNA is TGTGCCTGGAGCTTAAAGGGGGCTCGAACTGAAGCTTTCTTT. Protein: CAWSLKGARTEAFF.

The gene calls are TRBV7-2 and TRBJ1-4, with D perhaps TRBD1 (5 bases). CDR3 length: 14 amino acids. Per germline, CDR1 SGHTA and CDR2 FQGNSA. The V end was cut by 4 bases, the J end by 7 bases, with 13 bases between. CDR3 sequence: CASSSSTGGEKLFF. CDR3 in DNA: TGTGCCAGCAGCTCCAGCACAGGTGGTGAAAAACTGTTTTTT.

The CDR3 DNA reads TGCAGCGTTGGGACAGGAGCCTCCTACGAGCAGTACTTC. The encoded protein is CSVGTGASYEQYF. The chain joins TRBV29-1 to TRBJ2-7, with TRBD1 identical over 7 bases. The ends lost 4 bases at V and 0 bases at J; junction bases unmatched: 3. The CDR3 has 13 amino acids. Looked up from germline, CDR1 is SQVTM and CDR2 is ANQGSEA.

The chain employs TRBV5-1 and TRBJ2-5, with 10 nucleotides matching TRBD2. Germline CDR1 and CDR2: SGHRS and YFSETQ. Trimming at V came to 5 bases and at J to 1 base, leaving 8 bases not matched to a gene. CDR3 size: 16 residues. In DNA, the CDR3 is TGCGCCAGCAGGATATTCGGGACTAGCGCCCAAGAGACCCAGTACTTC. It yields the protein CASRIFGTSAQETQYF.